This entry features one T cell receptor beta chain sequence. These data are taken from a study of T-cell reconstitution after alpha-beta-depleted transplantation in children. A TCRbeta library incorporating unique molecular identifiers was prepared. TCRdb fed the PCR reads into MiXCR, producing one record per CDR3 protein. Among approximately 800,000 distinct CDR3 sequences listed, approximately 15% were seen once. Sample: PBMCs, mostly from graft donor cells, taken 360 days after TCRalphabeta/CD19-depleted stem cell transplant. The source of this sequence is a male patient under 18 who had a stem cell transplant for acute lymphoblastic leukemia, so the T cells may come from the graft donor.

CDR3 DNA sequence: TGTGCCAGCAGTTTCGTAGCGGGAGGGCCCAATAATGAGCAGTTCTTC. As protein: CASSFVAGGPNNEQFF. This chain links TRBV12-3 or TRBV12-4 with TRBJ2-1; 11 positions agree with TRBD2. The length of the CDR3 is 16 residues. The junction had 8 bases not matched to a gene; V was cut back by 3 bases and J by 7 bases.